This paragraph reports one T cell receptor beta chain. The antigen remains undetermined. The data are from a study of shared clonotypes between healthy human individuals. Study findings and constraints: All-four-donor shared clonotypes had higher generation probabilities than non-shared clonotypes did. Estimated clonotype richness was generally higher in naive than memory subsets.

CD4+ cells underwent separation, giving CD45RA+ naive and CD45RA-negative memory subsets. It was roughly 200 ng DNA, about 30,000 T cell genomes, that sorted-subset replicate PCRs used. Clones were sequenced by immunoSEQ multiplex PCR, and TCRdb holds only the in-frame ones, with some missing. The table lists approximately 1.5 million clones, around 98% of them singletons. The CDR3 runs to 15 residues. V shed 0 bases and J 4 bases; nucleotides not matched to a gene: 5. Per germline, CDR1 SGDLS and CDR2 YYNGEE. The receptor was derived from a man under 40 in good health. The rearrangement links TRBV9 to TRBJ2-7; TRBD1 agrees at 9 bases. The specimen was naive CD4+ T cells sorted from blood. Stated subset: CD45RA+ positively selected. CDR3 DNA: TGTGCCAGCAGCGTAGGTGGGACAGGGCGGTACGAGCAGTACTTC. Its protein is CASSVGGTGRYEQYF.